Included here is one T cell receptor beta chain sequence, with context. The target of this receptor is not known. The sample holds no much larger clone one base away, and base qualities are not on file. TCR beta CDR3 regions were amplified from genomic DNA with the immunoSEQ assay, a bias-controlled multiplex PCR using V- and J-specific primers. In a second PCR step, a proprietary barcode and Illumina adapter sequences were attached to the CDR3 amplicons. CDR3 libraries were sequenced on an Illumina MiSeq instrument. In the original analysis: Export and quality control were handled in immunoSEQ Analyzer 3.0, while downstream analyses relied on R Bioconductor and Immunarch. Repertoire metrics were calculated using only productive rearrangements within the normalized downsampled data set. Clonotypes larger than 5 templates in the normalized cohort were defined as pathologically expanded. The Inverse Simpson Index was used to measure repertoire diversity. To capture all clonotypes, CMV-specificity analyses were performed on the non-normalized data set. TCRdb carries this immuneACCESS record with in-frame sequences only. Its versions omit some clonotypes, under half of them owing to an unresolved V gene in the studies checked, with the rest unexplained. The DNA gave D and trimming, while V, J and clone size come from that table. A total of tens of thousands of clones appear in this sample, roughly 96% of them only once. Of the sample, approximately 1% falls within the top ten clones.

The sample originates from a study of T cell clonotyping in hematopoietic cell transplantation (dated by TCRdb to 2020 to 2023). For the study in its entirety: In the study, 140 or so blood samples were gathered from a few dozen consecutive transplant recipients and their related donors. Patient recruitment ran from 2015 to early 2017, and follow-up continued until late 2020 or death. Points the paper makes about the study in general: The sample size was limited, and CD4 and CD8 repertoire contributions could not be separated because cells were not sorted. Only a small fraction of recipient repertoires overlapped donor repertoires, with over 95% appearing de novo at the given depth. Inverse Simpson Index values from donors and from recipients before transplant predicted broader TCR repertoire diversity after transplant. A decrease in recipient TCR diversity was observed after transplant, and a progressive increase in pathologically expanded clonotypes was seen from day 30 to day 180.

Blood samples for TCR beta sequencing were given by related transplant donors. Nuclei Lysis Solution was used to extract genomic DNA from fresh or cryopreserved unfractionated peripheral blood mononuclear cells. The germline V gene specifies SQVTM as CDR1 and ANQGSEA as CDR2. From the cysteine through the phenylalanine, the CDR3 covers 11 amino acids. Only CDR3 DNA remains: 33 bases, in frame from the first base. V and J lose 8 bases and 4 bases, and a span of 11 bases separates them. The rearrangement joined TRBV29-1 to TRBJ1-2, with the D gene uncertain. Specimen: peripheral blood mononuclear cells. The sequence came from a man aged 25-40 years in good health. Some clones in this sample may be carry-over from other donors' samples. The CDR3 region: CSTPEGYGYTF. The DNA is TGCAGCACCCCGGAGGGCTATGGCTACACCTTC.